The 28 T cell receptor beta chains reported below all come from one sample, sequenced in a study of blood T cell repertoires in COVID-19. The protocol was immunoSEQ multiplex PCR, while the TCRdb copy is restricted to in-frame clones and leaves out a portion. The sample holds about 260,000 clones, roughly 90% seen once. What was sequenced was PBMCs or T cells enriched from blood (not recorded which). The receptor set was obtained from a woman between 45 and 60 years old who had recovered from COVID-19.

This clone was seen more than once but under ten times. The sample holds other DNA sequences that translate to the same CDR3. This CDR3 reads CASSPGQNTEAFF. For the CDR3, the DNA is TGTGCCAGCTCACCGGGACAGAACACTGAAGCTTTCTTT. V usage is TRBV18 and J usage is TRBJ1-1; TRBD1 is a possible D gene (6 bases). Germline CDR1 and CDR2: KGHSH and LQKENI. V was shortened by 3 bases and J by 1 base, with 6 bases between the two germline ends. This CDR3 is built from 13 residues.

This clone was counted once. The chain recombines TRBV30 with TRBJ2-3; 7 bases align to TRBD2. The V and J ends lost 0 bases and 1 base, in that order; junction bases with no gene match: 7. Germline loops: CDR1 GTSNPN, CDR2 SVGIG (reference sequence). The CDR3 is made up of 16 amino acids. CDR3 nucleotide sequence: TGTGCCTGGAGTGTACAAAGAGGGAGGGGCACAGATACGCAGTATTTT. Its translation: CAWSVQRGRGTDTQYF.

CDR3 DNA sequence: TGTGCCAGCAGTCCCCGGGTCTTCTACGAGCAGTACTTC. Its protein is CASSPRVFYEQYF. The genes are TRBV7-9 and TRBJ2-7; D remains ambiguous. Trimming took 6 bases from V and 3 from J, leaving 12 bases between them. The CDR3 is 13 residues long. The V gene's germline CDR1 is SEHNR and CDR2 FQNEAQ (reference sequence).

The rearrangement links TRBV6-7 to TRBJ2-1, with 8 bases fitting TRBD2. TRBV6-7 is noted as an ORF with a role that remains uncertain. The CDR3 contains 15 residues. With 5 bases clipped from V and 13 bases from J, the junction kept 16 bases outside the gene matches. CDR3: CASSHEAGDPTTQFF. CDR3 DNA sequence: TGTGCCAGCAGTCACGAAGCGGGAGACCCCACCACCCAGTTCTTC.

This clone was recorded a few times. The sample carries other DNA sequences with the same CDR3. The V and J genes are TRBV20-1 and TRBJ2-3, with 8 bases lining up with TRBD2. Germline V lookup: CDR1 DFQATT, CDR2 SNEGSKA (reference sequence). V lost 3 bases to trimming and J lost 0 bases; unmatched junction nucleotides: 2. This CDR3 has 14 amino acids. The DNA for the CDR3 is TGCAGTGCTAGTGGCGGGAGGAGCACAGATACGCAGTATTTT. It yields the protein CSASGGRSTDTQYF.

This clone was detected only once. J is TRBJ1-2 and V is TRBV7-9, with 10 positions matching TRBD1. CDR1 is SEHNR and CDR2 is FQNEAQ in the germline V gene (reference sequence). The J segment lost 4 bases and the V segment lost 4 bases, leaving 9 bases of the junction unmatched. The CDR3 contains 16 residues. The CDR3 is CASSSWTGGNFYGYTF. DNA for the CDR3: TGTGCCAGCAGCTCATGGACAGGGGGTAACTTCTATGGCTACACCTTC.

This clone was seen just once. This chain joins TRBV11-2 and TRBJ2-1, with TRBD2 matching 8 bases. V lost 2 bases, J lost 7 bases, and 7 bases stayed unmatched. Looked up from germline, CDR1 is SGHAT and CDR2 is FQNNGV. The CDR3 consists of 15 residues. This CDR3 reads CASSLYGTSKNEQFF. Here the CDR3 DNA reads TGTGCCAGCAGCTTATACGGGACTAGTAAGAATGAGCAGTTCTTC.

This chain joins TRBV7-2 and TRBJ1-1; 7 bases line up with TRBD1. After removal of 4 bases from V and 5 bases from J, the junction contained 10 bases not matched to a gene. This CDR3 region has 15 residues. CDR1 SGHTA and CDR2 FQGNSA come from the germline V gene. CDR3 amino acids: CASSSLDRPQTEAFF. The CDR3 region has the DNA TGTGCCAGCAGCTCGTTGGACAGGCCCCAGACTGAAGCTTTCTTT.

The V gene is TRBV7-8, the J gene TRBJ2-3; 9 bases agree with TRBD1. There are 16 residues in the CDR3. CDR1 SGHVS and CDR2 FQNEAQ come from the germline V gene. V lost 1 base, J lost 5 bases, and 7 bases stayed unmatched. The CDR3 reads CASSLETGGTRDTQYF. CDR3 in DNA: TGTGCCAGCAGCTTAGAGACAGGGGGAACTCGAGATACGCAGTATTTT. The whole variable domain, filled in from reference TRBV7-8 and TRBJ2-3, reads GAGVSQSPRYKVAKRGQDVALRCDPISGHVSLFWYQQALGQGPEFLTYFQNEAQLDKSGLPSDRFFAERPEGSVSTLKIQRTQQEDSAVYLCASSLETGGTRDTQYFGPGTRLTVL.

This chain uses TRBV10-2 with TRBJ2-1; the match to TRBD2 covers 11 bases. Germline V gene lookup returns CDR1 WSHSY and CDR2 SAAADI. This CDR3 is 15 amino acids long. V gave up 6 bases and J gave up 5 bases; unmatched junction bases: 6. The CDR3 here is CASRAGTSGHNEQFF. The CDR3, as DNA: TGCGCCAGCAGGGCCGGGACTAGCGGACACAATGAGCAGTTCTTC.

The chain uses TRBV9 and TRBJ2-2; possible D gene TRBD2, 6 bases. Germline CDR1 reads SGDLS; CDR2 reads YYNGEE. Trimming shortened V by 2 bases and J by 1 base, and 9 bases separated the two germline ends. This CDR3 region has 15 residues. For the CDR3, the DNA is TGTGCCAGCAGCGTGGTGGGAGGGAACACCGGGGAGCTGTTTTTT. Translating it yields CASSVVGGNTGELFF.

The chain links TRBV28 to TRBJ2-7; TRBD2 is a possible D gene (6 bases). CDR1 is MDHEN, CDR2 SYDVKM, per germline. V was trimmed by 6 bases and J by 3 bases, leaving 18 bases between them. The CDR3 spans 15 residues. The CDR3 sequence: CASRGGAAGLYEQYF. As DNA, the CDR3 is TGTGCCAGCAGGGGGGGAGCGGCAGGGCTCTACGAGCAGTACTTC. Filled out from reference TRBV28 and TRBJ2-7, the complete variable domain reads DVKVTQSSRYLVKRTGEKVFLECVQDMDHENMFWYRQDPGLGLRLIYFSYDVKMKEKGDIPEGYSVSREKKERFSLILESASTNQTSMYLCASRGGAAGLYEQYFGPGTRLTVT.

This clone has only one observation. CDR3 protein: CASSQDPTDSGNTIYF. Written as DNA, the CDR3 is TGCGCCAGCAGCCAAGATCCGACAGACTCTGGAAACACCATATATTTT. The chain recombines TRBV4-3 with TRBJ1-3; possibly TRBD1 for D (5 bases). The germline V and J ends were trimmed by 0 bases and 0 bases, with 9 bases remaining between them. Germline assignment: CDR1 LGHNA and CDR2 YSLEER. The CDR3 sequence is 16 residues long.

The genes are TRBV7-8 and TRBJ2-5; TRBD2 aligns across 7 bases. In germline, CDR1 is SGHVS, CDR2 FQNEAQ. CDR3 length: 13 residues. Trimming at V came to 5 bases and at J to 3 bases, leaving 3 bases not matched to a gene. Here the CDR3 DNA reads TGTGCCAGCAGCCCGGGACTAAAAGAGACCCAGTACTTC. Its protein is CASSPGLKETQYF. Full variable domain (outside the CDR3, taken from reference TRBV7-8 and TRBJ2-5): GAGVSQSPRYKVAKRGQDVALRCDPISGHVSLFWYQQALGQGPEFLTYFQNEAQLDKSGLPSDRFFAERPEGSVSTLKIQRTQQEDSAVYLCASSPGLKETQYFGPGTRLLVL.

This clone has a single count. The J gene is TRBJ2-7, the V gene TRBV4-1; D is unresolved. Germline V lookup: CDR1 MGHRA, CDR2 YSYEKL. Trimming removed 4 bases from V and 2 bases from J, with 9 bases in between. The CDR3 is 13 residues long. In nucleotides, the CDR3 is TGCGCCAGCAGCCGAGACACTACCTACGAGCAGTACTTC. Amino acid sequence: CASSRDTTYEQYF.

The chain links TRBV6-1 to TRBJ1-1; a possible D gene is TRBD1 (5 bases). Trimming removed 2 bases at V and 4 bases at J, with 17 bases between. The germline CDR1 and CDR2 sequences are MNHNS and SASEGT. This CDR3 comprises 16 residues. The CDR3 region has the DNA TGTGCCAGCAGTGAAACCCCAGGAGGGGTCCCCACTGAAGCTTTCTTT. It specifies CASSETPGGVPTEAFF.

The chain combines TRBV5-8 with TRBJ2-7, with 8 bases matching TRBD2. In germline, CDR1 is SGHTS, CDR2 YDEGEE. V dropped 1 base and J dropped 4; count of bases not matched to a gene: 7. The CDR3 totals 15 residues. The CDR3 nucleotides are TGTGCCAGCAGCTTGAGGGGACTAGTAGCTTACGAGCAGTACTTC. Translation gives CASSLRGLVAYEQYF.

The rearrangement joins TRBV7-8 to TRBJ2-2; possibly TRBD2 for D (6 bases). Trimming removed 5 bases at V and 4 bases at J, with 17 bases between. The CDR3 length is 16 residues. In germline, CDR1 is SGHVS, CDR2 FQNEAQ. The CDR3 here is CASSRNAGLPTGELFF. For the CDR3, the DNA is TGTGCCAGCAGCCGAAACGCGGGACTCCCCACCGGGGAGCTGTTTTTT.

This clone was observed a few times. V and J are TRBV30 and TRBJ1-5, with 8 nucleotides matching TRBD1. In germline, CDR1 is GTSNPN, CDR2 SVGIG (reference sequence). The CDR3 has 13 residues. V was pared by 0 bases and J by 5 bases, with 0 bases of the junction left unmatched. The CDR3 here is CAWSVQGDQPQHF. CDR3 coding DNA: TGTGCCTGGAGTGTACAGGGGGATCAGCCCCAGCATTTT.

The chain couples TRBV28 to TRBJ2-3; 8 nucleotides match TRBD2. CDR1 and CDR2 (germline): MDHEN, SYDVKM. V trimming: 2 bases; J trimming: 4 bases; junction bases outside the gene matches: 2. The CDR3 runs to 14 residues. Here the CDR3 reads CASSLGGLADTQYF. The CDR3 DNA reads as TGTGCCAGCAGTTTAGGGGGACTAGCAGATACGCAGTATTTT.

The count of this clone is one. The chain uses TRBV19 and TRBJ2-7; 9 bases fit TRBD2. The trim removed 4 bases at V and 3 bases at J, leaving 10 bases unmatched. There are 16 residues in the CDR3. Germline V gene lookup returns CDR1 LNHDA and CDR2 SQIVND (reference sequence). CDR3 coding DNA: TGTGCCAGTAGTACCTCGAAGACTAGCGGTTTCTACGAGCAGTACTTC. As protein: CASSTSKTSGFYEQYF.

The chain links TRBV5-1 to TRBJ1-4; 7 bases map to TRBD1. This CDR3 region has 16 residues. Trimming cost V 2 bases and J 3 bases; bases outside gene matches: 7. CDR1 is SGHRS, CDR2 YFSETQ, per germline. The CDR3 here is CASSFSSRGSNEKLFF. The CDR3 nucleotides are TGCGCCAGCAGCTTTTCTTCCAGGGGGTCTAATGAAAAACTGTTTTTT.

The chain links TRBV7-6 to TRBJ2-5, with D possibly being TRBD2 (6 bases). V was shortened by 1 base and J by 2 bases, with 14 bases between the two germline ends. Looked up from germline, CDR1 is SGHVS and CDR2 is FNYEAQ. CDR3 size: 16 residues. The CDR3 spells CASSLDAASEQETQYF. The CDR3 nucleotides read TGTGCCAGCAGCTTAGATGCGGCTAGCGAACAAGAGACCCAGTACTTC.

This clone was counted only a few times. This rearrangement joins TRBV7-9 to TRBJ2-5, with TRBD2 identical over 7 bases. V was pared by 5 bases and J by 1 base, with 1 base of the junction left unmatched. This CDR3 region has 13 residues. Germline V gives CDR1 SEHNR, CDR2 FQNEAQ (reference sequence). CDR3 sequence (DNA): TGTGCCAGCAGCAGGACTAGCCAAGAGACCCAGTACTTC. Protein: CASSRTSQETQYF.

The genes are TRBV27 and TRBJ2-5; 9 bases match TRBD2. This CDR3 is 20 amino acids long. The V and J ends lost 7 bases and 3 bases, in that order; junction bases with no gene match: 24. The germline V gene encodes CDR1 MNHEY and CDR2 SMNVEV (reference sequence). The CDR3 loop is CASIDQLAGLMIYLKETQYF. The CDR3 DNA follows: TGTGCCAGCATCGATCAGCTAGCGGGGCTGATGATCTATTTAAAAGAGACCCAGTACTTC.

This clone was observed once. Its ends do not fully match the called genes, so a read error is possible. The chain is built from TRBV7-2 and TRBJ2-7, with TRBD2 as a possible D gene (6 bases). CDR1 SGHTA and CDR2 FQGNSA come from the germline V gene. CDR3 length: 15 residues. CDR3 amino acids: CASSSRLGVAYERYF. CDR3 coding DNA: TGTGCCAGCAGCTCCAGACTAGGGGTCGCCTACGAGCGGTACTTC.

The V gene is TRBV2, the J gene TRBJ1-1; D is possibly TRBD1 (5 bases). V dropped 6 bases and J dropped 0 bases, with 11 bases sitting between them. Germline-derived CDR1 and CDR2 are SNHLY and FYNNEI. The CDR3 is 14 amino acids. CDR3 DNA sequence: TGTGCCAGCAGGGGTACAGGATTGAACACTGAAGCTTTCTTT. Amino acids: CASRGTGLNTEAFF. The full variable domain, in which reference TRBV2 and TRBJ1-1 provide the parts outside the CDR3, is EPEVTQTPSHQVTQMGQEVILRCVPISNHLYFYWYRQILGQKVEFLVSFYNNEISEKSEIFDDQFSVERPDGSNFTLKIRSTKLEDSAMYFCASRGTGLNTEAFFGQGTRLTVV.

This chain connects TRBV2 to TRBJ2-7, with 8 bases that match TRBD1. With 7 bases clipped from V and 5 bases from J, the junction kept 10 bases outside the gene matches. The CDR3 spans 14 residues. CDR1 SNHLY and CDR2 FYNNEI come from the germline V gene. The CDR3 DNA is TGTGCCAGCACCCGTTTGCAGGACAGGGACGAGCAGTACTTC. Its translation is CASTRLQDRDEQYF.